The rows below give T cell receptor beta chains drawn from one sample of a study of T cell responses to AZD1222 COVID-19 vaccine. Using immunoSEQ multiplex PCR, the repertoire was profiled, and TCRdb retains in-frame clones only, with some absent. The sample yields about 94,000 clones, 88% seen once. The material was peripheral blood, obtained 28 days after the second AZD1222 dose. These receptors were taken from an adult who received the AZD1222 COVID-19 vaccine. Each CDR3 is given with its conserved first and last residue. D genes are given only for firm matches. Clone size appears in some rows only: once, few, many, or a class for an expanded clone.

clone size,CDR3 length,J gene,V gene,D gene,CDR3 DNA,CDR3 protein
-,15,TRBJ2-3,TRBV7-3,-,TGTGCCAGCAGCTTAAATCGGCTAGCGACAGATACGCAGTATTTT,CASSLNRLATDTQYF
-,21,TRBJ2-3,TRBV27,-,TGTGCCAGCAGTTTATCCTCTCGAGGATCCACGGGCCCCGCAAGCACAGATACGCAGTATTTT,CASSLSSRGSTGPASTDTQYF
few,15,TRBJ1-6,TRBV7-2,TRBD1,TGTGCCAGCAGCTTAGACAGGGGTTATAATTCACCCCTCCACTTT,CASSLDRGYNSPLHF
once,15,TRBJ2-1,TRBV11-2,TRBD2,TGTGCCAGCAGCTTGGCCCTAGCGGGTAACAATGAGCAGTTCTTC,CASSLALAGNNEQFF
-,14,TRBJ1-1,TRBV5-4,-,TGTGCCAGCAGCTCTGACCTCGGGAACACTGAAGCTTTCTTT,CASSSDLGNTEAFF
-,12,TRBJ1-2,TRBV7-9,-,TGTGCCAGCAGCTTAGATGGGTATGGCTACACCTTC,CASSLDGYGYTF
-,14,TRBJ1-1,TRBV11-3,-,TGTGCCAGCAGCTTAAGGACAGCGAACACTGAAGCTTTCTTT,CASSLRTANTEAFF
-,16,TRBJ2-5,TRBV7-2,TRBD2,TGTGCCAGCAGCTCAAGGTCTAGCGGGGGGTTCGAGACCCAGTACTTC,CASSSRSSGGFETQYF
-,16,TRBJ2-1,TRBV5-6,TRBD2,TGTGCCAGCAGCTTCTACCTGACTAGCGGGGGTCATGAGCAGTTCTTC,CASSFYLTSGGHEQFF
-,14,TRBJ2-2,TRBV2,TRBD1,TGTGCCAGCAATACCTACAGGGGAACCGGGGAGCTGTTTTTT,CASNTYRGTGELFF
-,13,TRBJ1-5,TRBV9,-,TGTGCCAGCAGTGTCAAAGAGGATCAGCCCCAGCATTTT,CASSVKEDQPQHF
-,15,TRBJ1-3,TRBV7-2,-,TGTGCCAGCAGCTTAATGGGTGGGGTAGGAAACACCATATATTTT,CASSLMGGVGNTIYF
-,15,TRBJ1-3,TRBV5-6,-,TGTGCCAGCAACTGGGGGGGGGCGACCGGAAACACCATATATTTT,CASNWGGATGNTIYF
few,14,TRBJ2-7,TRBV5-1,-,TGCGCCAGCAGCTTGGCGGGGAGCTCCTACGAGCAGTACTTC,CASSLAGSSYEQYF
-,11,TRBJ2-5,TRBV14,-,TGTGCCAGCAGCCGGCAAGAGACCCAGTACTTC,CASSRQETQYF
-,15,TRBJ1-3,TRBV28,-,TGTGCCAGCAGTTACCCAGGCAGCTCTGGAAACACCATATATTTT,CASSYPGSSGNTIYF
once,11,TRBJ2-1,TRBV28,-,TGTGCCAGCGCTTCCTACAATGAGCAGTTCTTC,CASASYNEQFF
-,13,TRBJ2-7,TRBV12-3/TRBV12-4,-,TGTGCCAGCAGTTTCAGCAGCTCCTACGAGCAGTACTTC,CASSFSSSYEQYF
-,19,TRBJ2-3,TRBV6-4,TRBD1,TGTGCCAGCAGTGCTGCCCTGGGACAGGGACCCTCTAGCACAGATACGCAGTATTTT,CASSAALGQGPSSTDTQYF
-,14,TRBJ1-1,TRBV19,-,TGTGCCAGTAGTATCTATTTCGGGGATCCTGAAGCTTTCTTT,CASSIYFGDPEAFF
-,12,TRBJ1-5,TRBV12-3/TRBV12-4,-,TGTGCCTGCCTAAATAGCAATCAGCCCCAGCATTTT,CACLNSNQPQHF
medium-sized,13,TRBJ2-3,TRBV25-1,-,TGTGCCAGCAGTGTCGGTGGGGCAGATACGCAGTATTTT,CASSVGGADTQYF
-,13,TRBJ1-2,TRBV9,-,TGTGCCAGCAGCGTAGAACAGGTCGGAGGCTACACCTTC,CASSVEQVGGYTF
-,16,TRBJ2-3,TRBV5-1,-,TGCGCCAGCAGCTTGGGGAGCGGGCTTAACACAGATACGCAGTATTTT,CASSLGSGLNTDTQYF
once,13,TRBJ2-7,TRBV11-3,-,TGTGCCAGCAGCTTAGATCGGCAGGCCGAGCAGTACTTC,CASSLDRQAEQYF
once,12,TRBJ1-1,TRBV13,-,TGTGCCAGCTCACTTGGGGGTCGGGGAGCTTTCTTT,CASSLGGRGAFF
-,14,TRBJ2-5,TRBV6-1,-,TGTGCCAGCAGTGAATACGGAGTCCAAGAGACCCAGTACTTC,CASSEYGVQETQYF
-,14,TRBJ1-2,TRBV6-1,-,TGTGCCAGCAGTGAGAAGCGAGTGTACGATGGCTACACCTTC,CASSEKRVYDGYTF
once,12,TRBJ1-2,TRBV29-1,-,TGCAGCGTTTCGGGTGGTAACTATGGCTACACCTTC,CSVSGGNYGYTF
-,11,TRBJ1-4,TRBV20-1,-,TGCAGTGCTAGAGATCTTTCGGGACAGTTTTTT,CSARDLSGQFF
-,12,TRBJ1-5,TRBV7-9,-,TGTGCCAGCAGCTTAGATCTGGGGCCCCAGCATTTT,CASSLDLGPQHF
-,15,TRBJ2-1,TRBV19,TRBD2,TGTGCCAGTAGTAAGTCTAGCGGGGGCCACAATGAGCAGTTCTTC,CASSKSSGGHNEQFF
-,14,TRBJ2-1,TRBV27,-,TGTGCCAGCAGTTTAGGGATAGGGCCAAATGAGCAGTTCTTC,CASSLGIGPNEQFF
-,13,TRBJ1-1,TRBV6-1,-,TGTGCCAGCAGTGAACACCCCTTAACTGAAGCTTTCTTT,CASSEHPLTEAFF
-,16,TRBJ2-5,TRBV10-1,TRBD2,TGCGCCAGCTCCGGGGGCCTAGCGGGAGGTCTAGAGACCCAGTACTTC,CASSGGLAGGLETQYF
-,16,TRBJ1-1,TRBV18,-,TGTGCCAGCTCACGGTCCCTCCGTCCGGGGGAGACTGAAGCTTTCTTT,CASSRSLRPGETEAFF
-,11,TRBJ2-5,TRBV12-3/TRBV12-4,-,TGTGCCAGCAGTTTTCAGGAGACCCAGTACTTC,CASSFQETQYF
-,15,TRBJ2-2,TRBV10-2,-,TGCGCCAGCAGTGAGTCGGGACACCGGACCGGGGAGCTGTTTTTT,CASSESGHRTGELFF
-,15,TRBJ1-2,TRBV9,-,TGTGCCAGCAGCCCTACCCGGGGCGGAGGGTATGGCTACACCTTC,CASSPTRGGGYGYTF
-,14,TRBJ1-2,TRBV30,-,TGTGCCTGGAGTGGAAGGGCGATAGTGGAGGGCTACACCTTC,CAWSGRAIVEGYTF
-,13,TRBJ1-2,TRBV6-2/TRBV6-3,-,TGTGCCAGCAGTGCTCAGGGGAACTATGGCTACACCTTC,CASSAQGNYGYTF
-,15,TRBJ1-1,TRBV6-6,-,TGTGCCAGCAGCATCCGGGGGCCCCCGGACACTGAAGCTTTCTTT,CASSIRGPPDTEAFF
-,14,TRBJ1-4,TRBV29-1,-,TGCAGCGTTGAAGAAAAACCCTCCAATGAAAAACTGTTTTTT,CSVEEKPSNEKLFF
once,13,TRBJ1-2,TRBV9,TRBD1,TGTGCCAGCAGCGGCCGGGACAGCTATGGCTACACCTTC,CASSGRDSYGYTF
-,14,TRBJ2-5,TRBV2,TRBD2,TGTGCCAGCAGTGATGTGGGAGGGCAAGAGACCCAGTACTTC,CASSDVGGQETQYF
-,14,TRBJ2-2,TRBV28,-,TGTGCCAGCCGAGGGGCAGGGGACACCGGGGAGCTGTTTTTT,CASRGAGDTGELFF
-,14,TRBJ2-6,TRBV19,-,TGTGCCAGTAGTACCCTCCCCGGGGCCAACGTCCTGACTTTC,CASSTLPGANVLTF
-,14,TRBJ1-2,TRBV6-5,-,TGTGCCAGCAGTTACTCGTTGGAGGGGGATGGCTACACCTTC,CASSYSLEGDGYTF
-,17,TRBJ1-3,TRBV4-3,TRBD1,TGCGCCAGCAGCCAAGATTACGGGACAGGGGCAGGAAACACCATATATTTT,CASSQDYGTGAGNTIYF
-,16,TRBJ1-6,TRBV4-2,-,TGTGCCAGCAGCCAACTCCGAGTCGGCTTTCGGTCACCCCTCCACTTT,CASSQLRVGFRSPLHF
-,15,TRBJ2-1,TRBV25-1,-,TGTGCCAGCAGTGAATGGGGGGACAGACACAATGAGCAGTTCTTC,CASSEWGDRHNEQFF
-,15,TRBJ2-5,TRBV19,-,TGTGCCAGTAGTATAGGGAGCATCCAGGTCGAGACCCAGTACTTC,CASSIGSIQVETQYF
-,14,TRBJ2-1,TRBV5-1,-,TGCGCCAGCAGCTTGGATACCTCGAACAATGAGCAGTTCTTC,CASSLDTSNNEQFF
-,13,TRBJ2-7,TRBV6-5,-,TGTGCCAGCAGGTGGCAGGGTTCATCCGAGCAGTACTTC,CASRWQGSSEQYF
-,15,TRBJ2-1,TRBV11-3,TRBD2,TGTGCCAGCAGCTTGGGACTAGCGGGGGTCAATGAGCAGTTCTTC,CASSLGLAGVNEQFF
-,15,TRBJ1-5,TRBV19,-,TGTGCCGCTAGGGAAGCAGGGGTTGTAGCTCAGCCCCAGCATTTT,CAAREAGVVAQPQHF
-,14,TRBJ2-7,TRBV5-1,-,TGCGCCAGCGGCCCCTCGAGGGGCTCCTACGAGCAGTACTTC,CASGPSRGSYEQYF
-,16,TRBJ2-3,TRBV5-1,TRBD1,TGCGCCAGCAGTGGGTTGGGACAGGGAGGCGCAGATACGCAGTATTTT,CASSGLGQGGADTQYF
-,13,TRBJ1-4,TRBV19,-,TGTGCCAGTAGTATAGCACATGGGTCGGAACTGTTTTTT,CASSIAHGSELFF
few,17,TRBJ2-5,TRBV4-2,TRBD2,TGTGCCAGCAGCCAAGTCCTGGGACTAGCGGGAGTAGAGACCCAGTACTTC,CASSQVLGLAGVETQYF